This T cell receptor beta chain was sequenced for a study of T cells in Graves' hyperthyroidism and ophthalmopathy (dated by TCRdb to about 2019). Describing the broader study: Peripheral blood samples were taken at the time of initial diagnosis, prior to any treatment. After sampling, hyperthyroidism patients received methimazole starting at 30 mg daily, and ophthalmopathy patients received high-dose intravenous methylprednisolone. In about 6 Graves' hyperthyroidism patients, the study also compared T-cell repertoires from thyroid tissue with T-cell repertoires from blood. For training and testing, the roughly 97 patients in the discovery cohort were randomly divided in a 7:3 ratio. TCR V-J signatures able to tell the groups apart were searched for in a discovery cohort of more than 90 patients, of whom 43 had Graves' ophthalmopathy and 57 had stable Graves' hyperthyroidism. Whether ophthalmopathy could be predicted prospectively was tested in an independent validation cohort made up of under 20 hyperthyroidism patients plus 17 patients who later progressed to ophthalmopathy. The paper describes TCR Vbeta CDR3 sequencing of 120 to 150 peripheral blood samples, made up of roughly 40 ophthalmopathy patients, roughly 75 hyperthyroidism patients and some 17 progressor patients.

V drops 5 bases and J drops 4 bases, leaving 14 bases in between. The CDR3 measures 14 amino acids from cysteine to phenylalanine. Only CDR3 DNA is held: 42 bases, read in frame from base 1. Via the germline V gene, CDR1 is KGHSH and CDR2 LQKENI. Overall results and qualifications from the work: Most expanded thyroid clonotypes (frequency above 0.001) were also detected in blood, suggesting blood repertoires may reflect thyroid immune responses. In validation, the model predicted progression to ophthalmopathy with approximately 70% sensitivity and about 73% specificity, a median of 6.5 months before onset. In cross-validation, a model built on a 13 V-J signature told ophthalmopathy apart from stable hyperthyroidism with under 90% sensitivity and 81% to 82% specificity, and in testing the same model reached 80%/75%. Sample size was not statistically predetermined, and investigators were not blinded to group allocation.

Stable Graves' hyperthyroidism was defined as the absence of progression to ophthalmopathy over 18 months of follow-up. The hyperthyroidism patients were between 18 and 65 years old and newly diagnosed, with a disease duration of less than 2 months. Any patient with an uncontrolled infection, another autoimmune disease, pregnancy or lactation was excluded. Diagnoses were established on the basis of clinical symptoms, serum thyroxine and TRAb, thyroid ultrasound, and orbital computed tomography. Ficoll-Paque density gradient centrifugation was used to isolate PBMCs from 8 to 10 ml of fresh peripheral blood. Total RNA was extracted using Trizol reagent, and RNA quality was assessed on an Agilent 2100 Bioanalyzer. This clonotype was seen just once. Which antigen it targets is not known. Nothing much larger sits one base from this clone, and base qualities are not available. A lone read offers only weak evidence.

Amplification of TCR beta CDR3 regions was carried out from RNA transcripts. The first round of RT-PCR for the TCR CDR3 was performed with the HTBI primer set and the Qiagen OneStep RT-PCR kit. The libraries were constructed in a second round of multiplex PCR and then size-selected and purified. Paired-end sequencing of the libraries was performed with 100 bp reads on an Illumina HiSeq2000. On the study's bioinformatics: SOAPnuke was used to process the raw data, removing reads that contained adapters or uncalled bases, had a mean Phred below 15, or lacked an exact match to the constant primer or identifier. COPE v1.2.5 was used to merge high-quality paired reads, and clonotypes were defined as unique nucleotide sequences. MiTCR v1.1 was used to align clonotypes to the IMGT TRBV, TRBD and TRBJ reference segments. The analysis was restricted to V-J combinations with a frequency above 0.0001, which together covered over 99% of the repertoires. The TCS score was defined as F50 (clonal expansion) divided by E x V (chaos), with BLOSUM62-based TCRdist calculated between CDR3 peptides within each V-J. Welch's t-statistics and random forest reduced fewer than 600 V-J features to 10 to 15, which were used in a naive Bayes classifier (R e1071). TCRdb reran the public reads through fastp at Q25 and MiXCR, keeping productive beta chains. Here each entry gathers all rows of one CDR3 protein and keeps the most common genes and DNA. These V and J calls derive from TCRdb rather than the authors' analysis. For this sample there are 300,000 or so distinct CDR3 sequences; about 20% appear just once. Together, the top ten hold around 50% of the sample.

The chain is made from TRBV18 and TRBJ1-2; a tentative D match to TRBD1 spans 6 bases. This clonotype was sampled from a woman aged 45-60 years with Graves' hyperthyroidism. Sample: blood. The nucleotides read TGTGCCAGCTCATCCCGACAGGCCATCTATGGCTACACCTTC. This is translated as CASSSRQAIYGYTF.